This TCR beta chain was sequenced for a study of blood T cell repertoires in COVID-19. About the study: The United States, Italy and Spain provided the acute and convalescent COVID-19 samples. From T cells, B-cell-depleted T cells, or PBMCs came the material, which was cDNA or gDNA.

In Seattle, patients joined the study during active infection and were tracked longitudinally. Original processing methods: Estimated nucleated cell counts came from reference gene primer amplification. The data were produced by immunoSEQ multiplex PCR, yet TCRdb's version contains in-frame clones alone and is incomplete. V, J and clone size are taken as reported in that table, and D and trimming were inferred from the DNA itself. The table has approximately 350,000 clones, about 89% seen once. In germline, CDR1 is GTSNPN, CDR2 SVGIG (reference sequence). CDR3 size: 16 residues. V lost 7 bases, J lost 4 bases, and 14 bases stayed unmatched.

The origin of this receptor is a woman between 45 and 60 years old with COVID-19, enrolled during active disease. The sequencing sample was made of peripheral blood. The genes are TRBV30 and TRBJ2-5; 11 bases fit TRBD2. DNA of the CDR3: TGTGCCTTTACTAGCGGGAGTACCAGGGGCCCAGAGACCCAGTACTTC. This codes for CAFTSGSTRGPETQYF.